These T cell receptor beta chains were read from a single sample in a study of CD4+ T cells in melanoma. The table came from immunoSEQ multiplex PCR; TCRdb's copy has only in-frame clones and leaves some out. This table holds 6,800 or so clones, roughly half found once. The sample comprised cells from a culture (not recorded whether cultured in vitro). Every receptor here comes from a human donor with melanoma. CDR3s include the opening cysteine and the closing phenylalanine or tryptophan. D genes are given only for firm matches. Size values are once, few and many counts, or a class for expanded clones, and some rows have none.

clone_size,j_call,d_call,v_call,cdr3_aa,cdr3_nt
.,TRBJ1-2,TRBD1,TRBV5-1,CASSSQGTDSRGYTF,TGCGCCAGCAGCTCACAGGGGACGGACTCCCGAGGGTACACCTTC
.,TRBJ1-5,.,TRBV19,CASNFPGNQPQHF,TGTGCCAGTAACTTCCCCGGCAATCAGCCCCAGCATTTT
few,TRBJ1-6,.,TRBV5-1,CASSNFREGMNSPLHF,TGCGCCAGCAGCAATTTTCGGGAGGGGATGAATTCACCCCTCCACTTT
.,TRBJ1-1,.,TRBV11-2,CASSGNRVQEAFF,TGTGCCAGCAGCGGAAACAGGGTTCAGGAAGCTTTCTTT
.,TRBJ2-5,.,TRBV6-5,CASSRTYVRETQYF,TGTGCCAGCAGTCGGACATATGTCCGAGAGACCCAGTACTTC
.,TRBJ1-3,TRBD1,TRBV7-9,CASSRTGGGNTIYF,TGTGCCAGCAGCCGTACAGGGGGCGGAAACACCATATATTTT
.,TRBJ2-7,.,TRBV10-3,CAISESNRDGLNEQYF,TGTGCCATCAGTGAGTCGAACAGGGACGGCTTGAACGAGCAGTACTTC
.,TRBJ2-7,.,TRBV2,CASSRDRGSKYF,TGTGCCAGCAGCCGAGATCGGGGGTCCAAGTACTTC
few,TRBJ1-2,.,TRBV6-1,CASIDRYYGYTF,TGTGCCAGCATCGACCGCTACTATGGCTACACCTTC
few,TRBJ1-1,.,TRBV2,CASSGGRDTEAFF,TGTGCCAGCAGTGGAGGCAGGGACACTGAAGCTTTCTTT
.,TRBJ2-3,.,TRBV19,CASSIMATDTQYF,TGTGCCAGTAGTATTATGGCCACAGATACGCAGTATTTT
.,TRBJ1-2,.,TRBV5-4,CASSLENRDYGYTF,TGTGCCAGCAGCTTGGAGAACAGGGACTATGGCTACACCTTC
few,TRBJ1-6,.,TRBV2,CASRAGSYNSPLHF,TGTGCCAGCAGGGCAGGCTCCTATAATTCACCCCTCCACTTT
.,TRBJ1-6,.,TRBV19,CASSSPPGRPNSPLHF,TGTGCCAGTAGTTCCCCCCCGGGACGGCCGAATTCACCCCTCCACTTT
once,TRBJ2-7,TRBD1,TRBV4-1,CASSQGQGEYEQYF,TGCGCCAGCAGCCAGGGACAGGGCGAATACGAGCAGTACTTC